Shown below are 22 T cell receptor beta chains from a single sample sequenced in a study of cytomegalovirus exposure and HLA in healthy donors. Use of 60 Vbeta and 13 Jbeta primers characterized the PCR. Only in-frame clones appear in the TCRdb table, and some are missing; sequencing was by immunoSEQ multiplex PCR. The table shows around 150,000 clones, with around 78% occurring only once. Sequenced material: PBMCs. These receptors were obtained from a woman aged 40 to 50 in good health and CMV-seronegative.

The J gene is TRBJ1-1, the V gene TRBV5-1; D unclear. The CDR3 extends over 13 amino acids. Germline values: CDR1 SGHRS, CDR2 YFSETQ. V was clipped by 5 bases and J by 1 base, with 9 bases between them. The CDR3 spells CASRGTGNTEAFF. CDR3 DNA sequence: TGCGCCAGCAGAGGCACGGGGAACACTGAAGCTTTCTTT.

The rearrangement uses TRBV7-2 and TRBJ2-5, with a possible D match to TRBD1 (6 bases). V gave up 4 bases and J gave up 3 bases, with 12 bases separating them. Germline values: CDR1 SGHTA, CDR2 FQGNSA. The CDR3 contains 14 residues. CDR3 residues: CASSSWTAKETQYF. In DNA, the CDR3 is TGTGCCAGCAGCTCTTGGACAGCAAAAGAGACCCAGTACTTC.

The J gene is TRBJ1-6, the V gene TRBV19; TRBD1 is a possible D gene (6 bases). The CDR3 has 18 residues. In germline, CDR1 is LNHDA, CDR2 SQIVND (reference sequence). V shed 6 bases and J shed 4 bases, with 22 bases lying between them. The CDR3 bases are TGTGCCAGTAGCCTAGGGGAATACGGACAGCAGTATAATTCACCCCTCCACTTT. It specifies CASSLGEYGQQYNSPLHF.

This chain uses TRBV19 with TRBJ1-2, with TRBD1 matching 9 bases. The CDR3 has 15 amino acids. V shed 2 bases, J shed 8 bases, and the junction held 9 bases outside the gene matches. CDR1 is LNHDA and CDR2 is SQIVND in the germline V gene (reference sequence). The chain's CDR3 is CASSISGTGRKGYTF. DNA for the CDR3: TGTGCCAGTAGTATATCCGGGACAGGGCGTAAAGGCTACACCTTC.

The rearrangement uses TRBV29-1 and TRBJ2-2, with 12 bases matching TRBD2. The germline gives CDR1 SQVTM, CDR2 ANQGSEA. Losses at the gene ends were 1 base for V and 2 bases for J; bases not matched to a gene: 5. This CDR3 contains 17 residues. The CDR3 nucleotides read TGCAGCGTTGAAGGAGCTAGCGGGAGGGATAACACCGGGGAGCTGTTTTTT. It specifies CSVEGASGRDNTGELFF.

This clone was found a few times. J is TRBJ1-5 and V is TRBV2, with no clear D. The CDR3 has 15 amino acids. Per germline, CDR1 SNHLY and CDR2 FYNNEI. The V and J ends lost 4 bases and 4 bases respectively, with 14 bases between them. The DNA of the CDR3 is TGTGCCAGCAGTGGGCGAGGTGGAGGGAATCAGCCCCAGCATTTT. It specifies CASSGRGGGNQPQHF. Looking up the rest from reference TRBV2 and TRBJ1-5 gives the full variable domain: EPEVTQTPSHQVTQMGQEVILRCVPISNHLYFYWYRQILGQKVEFLVSFYNNEISEKSEIFDDQFSVERPDGSNFTLKIRSTKLEDSAMYFCASSGRGGGNQPQHFGDGTRLSIL.

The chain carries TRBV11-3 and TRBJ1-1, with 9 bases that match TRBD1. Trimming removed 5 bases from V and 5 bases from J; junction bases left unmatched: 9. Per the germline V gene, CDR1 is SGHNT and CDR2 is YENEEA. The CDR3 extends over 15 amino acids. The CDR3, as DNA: TGTGCCAGCAGCCCGGACAGGGGCCTCGGGACTGAAGCTTTCTTT. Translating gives CASSPDRGLGTEAFF.

The chain's CDR3 is CASSWMDRGPTEAFF. CDR3 coding DNA: TGCGCCAGCAGCTGGATGGACAGGGGGCCCACTGAAGCTTTCTTT. The J gene is TRBJ1-1, the V gene TRBV5-1, with 11 bases matching TRBD1. Germline CDR1 and CDR2: SGHRS and YFSETQ. CDR3 length: 15 amino acids. V lost 3 bases to trimming and J lost 4 bases; unmatched junction nucleotides: 5.

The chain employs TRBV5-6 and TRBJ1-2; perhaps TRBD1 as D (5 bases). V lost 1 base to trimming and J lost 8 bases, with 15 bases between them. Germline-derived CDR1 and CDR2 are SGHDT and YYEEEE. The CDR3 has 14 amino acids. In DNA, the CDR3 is TGTGCCAGCAGCTTGCGGACAATCGCGACAGGCTACACCTTC. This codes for CASSLRTIATGYTF.

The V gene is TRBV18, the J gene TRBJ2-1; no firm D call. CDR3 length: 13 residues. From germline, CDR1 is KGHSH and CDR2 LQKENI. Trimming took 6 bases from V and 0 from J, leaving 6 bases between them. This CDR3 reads CASSPYSYNEQFF. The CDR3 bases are TGTGCCAGCTCCCCTTACTCCTACAATGAGCAGTTCTTC.

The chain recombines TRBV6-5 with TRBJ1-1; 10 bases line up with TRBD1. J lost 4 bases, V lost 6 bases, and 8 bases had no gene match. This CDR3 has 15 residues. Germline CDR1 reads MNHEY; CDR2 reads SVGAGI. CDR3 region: CASSLQGQGGTEAFF. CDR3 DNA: TGTGCCAGCAGCCTCCAAGGACAGGGGGGCACTGAAGCTTTCTTT.

This chain's CDR3 is CASSLERGFSYEQYF. The CDR3 DNA reads TGTGCCAGCAGTTTAGAGCGGGGCTTCTCCTACGAGCAGTACTTC. The V and J genes are TRBV28 and TRBJ2-7; TRBD2 aligns across 7 bases. The V and J ends lost 2 bases and 0 bases, in that order; junction bases with no gene match: 4. CDR1 and CDR2 (germline): MDHEN, SYDVKM. The CDR3 extends over 15 amino acids.

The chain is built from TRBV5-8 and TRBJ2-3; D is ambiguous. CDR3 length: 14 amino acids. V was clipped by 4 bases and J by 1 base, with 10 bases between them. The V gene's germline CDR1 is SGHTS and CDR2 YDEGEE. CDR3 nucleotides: TGTGCCAGCAGCCCCTCCTACGGCACAGATACGCAGTATTTT. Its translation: CASSPSYGTDTQYF.

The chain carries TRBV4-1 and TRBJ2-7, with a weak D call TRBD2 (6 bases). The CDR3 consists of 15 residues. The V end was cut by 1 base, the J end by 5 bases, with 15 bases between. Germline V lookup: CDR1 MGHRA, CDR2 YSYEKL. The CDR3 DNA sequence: TGCGCCAGCAGCCAAGGGGGCGGGAAGGTGAACGAGCAGTACTTC. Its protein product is CASSQGGGKVNEQYF.

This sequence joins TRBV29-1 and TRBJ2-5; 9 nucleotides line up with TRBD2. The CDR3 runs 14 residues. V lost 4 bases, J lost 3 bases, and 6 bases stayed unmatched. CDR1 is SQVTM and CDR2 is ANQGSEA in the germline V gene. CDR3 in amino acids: CSVGGGGREETQYF. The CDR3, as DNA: TGCAGCGTTGGGGGAGGCGGGAGGGAAGAGACCCAGTACTTC.

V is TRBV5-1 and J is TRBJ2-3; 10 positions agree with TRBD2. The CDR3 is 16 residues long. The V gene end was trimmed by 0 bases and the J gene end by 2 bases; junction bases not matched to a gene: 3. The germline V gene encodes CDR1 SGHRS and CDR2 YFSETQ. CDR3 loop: CASSLAGTSATDTQYF. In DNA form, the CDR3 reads TGCGCCAGCAGCTTGGCCGGGACTAGCGCCACAGATACGCAGTATTTT.

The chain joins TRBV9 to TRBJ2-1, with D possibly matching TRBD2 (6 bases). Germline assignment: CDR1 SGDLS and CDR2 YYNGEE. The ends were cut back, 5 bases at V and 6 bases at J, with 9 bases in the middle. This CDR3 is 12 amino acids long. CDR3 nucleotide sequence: TGTGCCAGCAGAAAGGAGGGCAATGAGCAGTTCTTC. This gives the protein CASRKEGNEQFF.

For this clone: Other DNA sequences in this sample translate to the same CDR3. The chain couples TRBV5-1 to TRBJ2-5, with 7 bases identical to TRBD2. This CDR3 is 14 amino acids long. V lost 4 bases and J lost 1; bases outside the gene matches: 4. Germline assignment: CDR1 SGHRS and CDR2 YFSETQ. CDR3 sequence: CASSPSGGQETQYF. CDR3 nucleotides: TGCGCCAGCAGCCCCTCGGGGGGCCAAGAGACCCAGTACTTC.

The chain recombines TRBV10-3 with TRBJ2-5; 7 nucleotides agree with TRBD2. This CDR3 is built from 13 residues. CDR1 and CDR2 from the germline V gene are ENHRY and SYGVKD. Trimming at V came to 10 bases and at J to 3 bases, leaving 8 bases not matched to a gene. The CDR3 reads CATKVAGKETQYF. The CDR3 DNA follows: TGTGCCACCAAAGTAGCGGGTAAAGAGACCCAGTACTTC.

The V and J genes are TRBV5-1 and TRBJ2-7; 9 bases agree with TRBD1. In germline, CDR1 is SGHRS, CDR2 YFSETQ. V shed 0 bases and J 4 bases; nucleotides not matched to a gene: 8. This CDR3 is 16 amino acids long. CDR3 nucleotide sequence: TGCGCCAGCAGCTTGGACGGACAGGGGAGGGGGTACGAGCAGTACTTC. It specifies CASSLDGQGRGYEQYF.

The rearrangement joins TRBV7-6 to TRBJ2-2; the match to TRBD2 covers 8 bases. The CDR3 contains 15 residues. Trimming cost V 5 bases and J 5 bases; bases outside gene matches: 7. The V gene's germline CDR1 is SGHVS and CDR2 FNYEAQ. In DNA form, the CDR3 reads TGTGCCAGCAGCCGAGGGTCTAGCGGGACCGGGGAGCTGTTTTTT. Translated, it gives CASSRGSSGTGELFF. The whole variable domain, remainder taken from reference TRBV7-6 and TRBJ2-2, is GAGVSQSPRYKVTKRGQDVALRCDPISGHVSLYWYRQALGQGPEFLTYFNYEAQQDKSGLPNDRFSAERPEGSISTLTIQRTEQRDSAMYRCASSRGSSGTGELFFGEGSRLTVL.

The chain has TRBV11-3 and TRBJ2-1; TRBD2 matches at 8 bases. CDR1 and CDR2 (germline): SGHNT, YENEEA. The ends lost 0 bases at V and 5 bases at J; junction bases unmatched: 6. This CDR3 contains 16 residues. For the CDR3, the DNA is TGTGCCAGCAGCTTAGATTTGGATAGCGGGAACAATGAGCAGTTCTTC. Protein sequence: CASSLDLDSGNNEQFF.